This T cell receptor beta chain stems from a study of OX40 agonist ivuxolimab in advanced cancers. Across the whole study: Across the patients, intravenous ivuxolimab was delivered every 2 weeks at 0.01 to 10 mg/kg.

The CDR3 covers 12 residues. Germline CDR1 and CDR2: SGHNT and YYREEE (reference sequence). V was cut by 9 bases and J by 0 bases, with 7 bases left in between. Worth noting for this clone: No antigen is known for it.

Method: immunoSEQ multiplex PCR; TCRdb's copy keeps in-frame clones and lacks some. The sample holds 30,000 to 40,000 clones; approximately 83% are singletons and the top ten take about 20%. Findings and caveats of the study: The mean number of expanded clones was higher in CD8+ T cells than in CD4+. Both blood CD4+ and CD8+ T cells showed clonal growth by week 6 at 0.1 to 3.0 mg/kg.

This chain links TRBV5-4 with TRBJ2-4; maybe TRBD2 (5 bases). The specimen was CD4+ or CD8+ T cells sorted from blood, collected in a trial of the OX40 agonist ivuxolimab. This TCR came from an adult with an advanced solid tumor such as melanoma, head and neck, liver or kidney cancer. The CDR3: CATAGAKNIQYF. CDR3 sequence (DNA): TGTGCCACCGCGGGAGCCAAAAACATTCAGTACTTC.